These 17 T cell receptor beta chains were sequenced from one sample in a study of OX40 agonist ivuxolimab in advanced cancers. Data came from immunoSEQ multiplex PCR; TCRdb stores just in-frame clones and leaves some out. The sample lists some 80,000 clones, more than 80% occurring once. This material consisted of CD4+ or CD8+ T cells sorted from blood, taken in a trial of the OX40 agonist ivuxolimab. The receptors were sampled from an adult with an advanced solid tumor such as melanoma, head and neck, liver or kidney cancer.

V is TRBV7-8 and J is TRBJ2-7; D not resolved. The CDR3 is made up of 10 amino acids. The V end was cut by 5 bases, the J end by 6 bases, with 5 bases between. Germline V gene lookup returns CDR1 SGHVS and CDR2 FQNEAQ. This CDR3 is CASSGIEQYF. In DNA, the CDR3 is TGTGCCAGCAGCGGGATCGAGCAGTACTTC.

This clone was seen a few times. The chain is built from TRBV5-1 and TRBJ2-5; D possibly corresponds to TRBD1 (6 bases). V was cut by 3 bases and J by 0 bases, with 12 bases left in between. Germline V gives CDR1 SGHRS, CDR2 YFSETQ. This CDR3 is 15 amino acids long. The CDR3, as DNA: TGCGCCAGCAGCTATGGGACATCCAACCAAGAGACCCAGTACTTC. This codes for CASSYGTSNQETQYF.

The rearrangement joins TRBV18 to TRBJ2-1, with D unresolved. Germline values: CDR1 KGHSH, CDR2 LQKENI. The CDR3 length is 14 residues. Trimming cost V 0 bases and J 7 bases, with 10 bases left between them. This CDR3 reads CASSPPGSRNEQFF. The CDR3 DNA sequence: TGTGCCAGCTCACCACCGGGTTCAAGGAATGAGCAGTTCTTC.

This clone was seen a single time. The V gene is TRBV2, the J gene TRBJ2-3; D unresolved. CDR1 is SNHLY and CDR2 is FYNNEI in the germline V gene. The CDR3 is 14 residues long. Trimming removed 6 bases at V and 1 base at J, with 11 bases between. Here the CDR3 DNA reads TGTGCCAGCAGAGACACATTTGGCACAGATACGCAGTATTTT. Protein sequence: CASRDTFGTDTQYF.

The J gene is TRBJ2-7, the V gene TRBV11-2; possibly TRBD2 for D (6 bases). The CDR3 has 13 residues. Trimming pared 5 bases from V and 0 bases from J, leaving 8 bases between. Germline-derived CDR1 and CDR2 are SGHAT and FQNNGV. CDR3 bases: TGTGCCAGCAGCCGGACTAACTCCTACGAGCAGTACTTC. Residues: CASSRTNSYEQYF.

The rearrangement joins TRBV27 to TRBJ1-5; possibly TRBD1 for D (5 bases). The CDR3 extends over 17 amino acids. Trimming cost V 1 base and J 0 bases, with 13 bases left between them. The germline V gene has CDR1 MNHEY and CDR2 SMNVEV (reference sequence). CDR3 coding DNA: TGTGCCAGCAGTTTATATTACAGGATCGATAGCAATCAGCCCCAGCATTTT. Protein product: CASSLYYRIDSNQPQHF.

The sample holds one count of this clone. This chain links TRBV7-3 with TRBJ2-1; 11 bases are a match to TRBD2. Germline-derived CDR1 and CDR2 are SGHTA and FQGTGA. Unmatched junction bases numbered 4, after V lost 1 base and J lost 5 bases. The CDR3 is 16 residues long. In DNA form, the CDR3 reads TGTGCCAGCAGCTTAAGTGGGACTAGCGGAAACAATGAGCAGTTCTTC. Protein product: CASSLSGTSGNNEQFF.

The chain uses TRBV6-1 and TRBJ2-7, with D possibly matching TRBD2 (5 bases). CDR3 length: 14 amino acids. Germline V gives CDR1 MNHNS, CDR2 SASEGT. V lost 5 bases and J lost 3, with 14 bases in between. CDR3 region: CASSWSGVLYEQYF. CDR3 DNA sequence: TGTGCCAGCAGTTGGTCCGGGGTTCTCTACGAGCAGTACTTC.

The chain carries TRBV28 and TRBJ1-5; possibly TRBD1 for D (6 bases). This CDR3 has 15 amino acids. V lost 3 bases and J 9 bases, leaving 18 bases between the germline ends. Germline loops: CDR1 MDHEN, CDR2 SYDVKM. CDR3 DNA sequence: TGTGCCAGCAGTTTGGGCCGAAGGGGGGGTCGGCCCCAGCATTTT. It is translated as CASSLGRRGGRPQHF. Full variable domain (rest looked up from reference TRBV28 and TRBJ1-5): DVKVTQSSRYLVKRTGEKVFLECVQDMDHENMFWYRQDPGLGLRLIYFSYDVKMKEKGDIPEGYSVSREKKERFSLILESASTNQTSMYLCASSLGRRGGRPQHFGDGTRLSIL.

The V call is TRBV28, the J call TRBJ2-6; no definite D call. Looked up from germline, CDR1 is MDHEN and CDR2 is SYDVKM. This CDR3 has 15 amino acids. V was pared by 3 bases and J by 0 bases, with 6 bases between. CDR3 amino acids: CASSFVNSGANVLTF. The CDR3 DNA reads as TGTGCCAGCAGTTTCGTCAACTCTGGGGCCAACGTCCTGACTTTC.

The CDR3: CSTRGPETQYF. The DNA of the CDR3 is TGCAGCACCAGGGGCCCGGAGACCCAGTACTTC. The chain combines TRBV29-1 with TRBJ2-5; a weak D match, TRBD1 (6 bases). The CDR3 is made up of 11 amino acids. Germline CDR1 SQVTM, CDR2 ANQGSEA. Trimming took off 8 bases at V and 5 bases at J, with 12 bases between the two ends.

CDR3 DNA: TGTGCCAGCAGCCTAACTAGCGGGACAGAGACCCAGTACTTC. It encodes CASSLTSGTETQYF. The rearrangement links TRBV7-9 to TRBJ2-5, with TRBD2 identical over 10 bases. V dropped 5 bases and J dropped 4; count of bases not matched to a gene: 4. CDR1 is SEHNR and CDR2 is FQNEAQ in the germline V gene (reference sequence). The CDR3 runs to 14 residues. The variable domain in full, completed from reference TRBV7-9 and TRBJ2-5, reads DTGVSQNPRHKITKRGQNVTFRCDPISEHNRLYWYRQTLGQGPEFLTYFQNEAQLEKSRLLSDRFSAERPKGSFSTLEIQRTEQGDSAMYLCASSLTSGTETQYFGPGTRLLVL.

The chain joins TRBV7-3 to TRBJ2-1; 8 bases fit TRBD2. CDR3 length: 16 amino acids. J was trimmed by 5 bases and V by 0 bases; bases with no gene match: 6. Germline values: CDR1 SGHTA, CDR2 FQGTGA. The CDR3 region is CASSLTNGRVHNEQFF. The CDR3 DNA is TGTGCCAGCAGCTTAACCAACGGGAGGGTTCACAATGAGCAGTTCTTC. Using reference TRBV7-3 and TRBJ2-1 for the parts outside the CDR3, the full variable domain is GAGVSQTPSNKVTEKGKYVELRCDPISGHTALYWYRQSLGQGPEFLIYFQGTGAADDSGLPNDRFFAVRPEGSVSTLKIQRTERGDSAVYLCASSLTNGRVHNEQFFGPGTRLTVL.

The rearrangement links TRBV25-1 to TRBJ2-1; D is possibly TRBD2 (5 bases). Germline values: CDR1 MGHDK, CDR2 SYGVNS. Between the trimmed V and J ends, which lost 6 bases and 2 bases, there was a span of 14 bases. The CDR3 consists of 15 residues. The CDR3 DNA follows: TGTGCCAGCAGGGAGAACGGGAACACCTACAATGAGCAGTTCTTC. Amino acids: CASRENGNTYNEQFF.

The V gene is TRBV5-8, the J gene TRBJ2-7; 7 bases are a match to TRBD1. CDR3 length equals 15 residues. Germline CDR1 reads SGHTS; CDR2 reads YDEGEE. Unmatched junction bases numbered 12, after V lost 5 bases and J lost 4 bases. CDR3 sequence reads: CASRLQGLTLYEQYF. DNA for the CDR3: TGTGCCAGCAGGTTACAGGGGCTAACCCTTTACGAGCAGTACTTC.

The chain is built from TRBV5-1 and TRBJ2-1; the match to TRBD2 covers 13 bases. This CDR3 comprises 15 residues. Germline V gene sequence: CDR1 SGHRS, CDR2 YFSETQ. Germline trimming cut 9 bases from V and 3 bases from J; bases unmatched to any gene: 6. CDR3 loop: CATSGLAGLYNEQFF. CDR3 nucleotides: TGCGCCACATCGGGACTAGCGGGACTCTACAATGAGCAGTTCTTC.

V usage is TRBV7-8 and J usage is TRBJ1-1; D possibly corresponds to TRBD1 (6 bases). This CDR3 has 15 residues. Germline CDR1 SGHVS, CDR2 FQNEAQ. Trimming pared 5 bases from V and 0 bases from J, leaving 13 bases between. The DNA for the CDR3 is TGTGCCAGCAGCCGCTGGACAGCGATGAACACTGAAGCTTTCTTT. This encodes CASSRWTAMNTEAFF.